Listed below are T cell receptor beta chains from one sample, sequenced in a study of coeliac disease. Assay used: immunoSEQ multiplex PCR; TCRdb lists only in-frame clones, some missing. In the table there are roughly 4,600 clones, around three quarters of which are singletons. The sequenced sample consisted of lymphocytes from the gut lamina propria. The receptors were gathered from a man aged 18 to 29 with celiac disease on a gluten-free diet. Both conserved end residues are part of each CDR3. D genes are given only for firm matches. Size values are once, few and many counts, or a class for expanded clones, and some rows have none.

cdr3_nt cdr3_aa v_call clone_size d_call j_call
TGTGCCAGCAGCACACCGGGACATCAAGAGACCCAGTACTTC CASSTPGHQETQYF TRBV9 NA NA TRBJ2-5
TGTGCCAGCAGCTCGACGGACAAGCCCGACGAGCAGTACTTC CASSSTDKPDEQYF TRBV7-3 NA NA TRBJ2-7
TGTGCCTGGAGTGCAAGCTTAACCACCGAGCAGTACTTC CAWSASLTTEQYF TRBV30 NA NA TRBJ2-7
TGTGCCAGCAGCTTAGCGCGGGGATTGAACACTGAAGCTTTCTTT CASSLARGLNTEAFF TRBV7-2 NA NA TRBJ1-1
TGTGCCTGGAGAGACACCGGGAACACTGAAGCTTTCTTT CAWRDTGNTEAFF TRBV30 NA NA TRBJ1-1
TGTGCCAGCGCACTGGCAGGGCACACAGATACGCAGTATTTT CASALAGHTDTQYF TRBV9 NA NA TRBJ2-3
TGCAGCGTTAAGGGACAGTACCAAGAGACCCAGTACTTC CSVKGQYQETQYF TRBV29-1 NA TRBD1 TRBJ2-5
TGTGCCAGCAGCCCTAGACAGAAGTCCTACAATGAGCAGTTCTTC CASSPRQKSYNEQFF TRBV5-4 NA NA TRBJ2-1
TGTGCCAACAGCCAAGGGTTCAGGCCTGTAGGAAACACCATATATTTT CANSQGFRPVGNTIYF TRBV4-2 NA NA TRBJ1-3
TGTGCCAGCAGCGACTCCGGGGGGCAGTATTTT CASSDSGGQYF TRBV11-3 NA NA TRBJ2-3
TGTGCCAGCAAAATAAATCAGGGGGCGCGGAGCACTGAAGCTTTCTTT CASKINQGARSTEAFF TRBV28 NA TRBD1 TRBJ1-1
TGCAGCGTTGGTGGGGGCGCAGGTGGCTACACCTTC CSVGGGAGGYTF TRBV29-1 NA NA TRBJ1-2
TGTGCCAGCTCACCGGCGGGGCCCTACGAGCAGCACTTC CASSPAGPYEQHF TRBV18 NA NA TRBJ2-7
TGTGCCAGCAGCTTGCTATTCCGATCTAACACCGGGGAGCTGTTTTTT CASSLLFRSNTGELFF TRBV5-6 NA NA TRBJ2-2
TGTGCCAGCAGCCGACAGGTTAGCACAGATACGCAGTATTTT CASSRQVSTDTQYF TRBV27 NA NA TRBJ2-3
TGTGCCATCAGGACAGGGGGCACTGAAGCTTTCTTT CAIRTGGTEAFF TRBV10-3 NA TRBD1 TRBJ1-1
TGCAGCGTTGTTGCCGGGACAGGGGGAGCAGATACGCAGTATTTT CSVVAGTGGADTQYF TRBV29-1 few TRBD1 TRBJ2-3
TGTGCCAGCTCACCCACTTCTTCCTCCGTCGCTTTTCGTACAGGCTATGGCTACACCTTC CASSPTSSSVAFRTGYGYTF TRBV18 NA NA TRBJ1-2
TGTGCCAGCAGCCCCCACCTTTCGGAGGCCCACCGAAACTACGAGCAGTACTTC CASSPHLSEAHRNYEQYF TRBV9 NA NA TRBJ2-7
TGTGCCAGCAGCTCACGGTCAGGGTTCGAGACCCAGTACTTC CASSSRSGFETQYF TRBV7-9 NA NA TRBJ2-5